A selection of T cell receptor beta chains follows, all from one sample in a study of PD-L1 blockade in urothelial cancer. The table came from immunoSEQ multiplex PCR; TCRdb's copy has only in-frame clones and leaves some out. The sample has about 53,000 clones; roughly 87% are singletons. The sequenced sample was PBMCs, obtained around atezolizumab (anti-PD-L1) treatment. The receptors stem from a woman aged 60-70 years with urothelial cancer. Each CDR3 is given with its conserved first and last residue. The order of the fields is CDR3 DNA, CDR3 protein, V gene, clone size, J gene, D gene. D genes are given only for firm matches. The listing skips clone size in some rows; elsewhere it reads once, few, many or a size class.

CDR3 DNA: TGTGCCAGCAGCTCAATCACAGGGTTATACGAGCAGTACTTC
CDR3 protein: CASSSITGLYEQYF
V gene: TRBV13
clone size: .
J gene: TRBJ2-7
D gene: .

CDR3 DNA: TGTGCCATCAGTGAGGTTAGAGACAATGAGCAGTTCTTC
CDR3 protein: CAISEVRDNEQFF
V gene: TRBV10-3
clone size: .
J gene: TRBJ2-1
D gene: .

CDR3 DNA: TGCGCCAGCAGCCCCGAAGGGAAGGGGACCGGGGAGCTGTTTTTT
CDR3 protein: CASSPEGKGTGELFF
V gene: TRBV10-1
clone size: .
J gene: TRBJ2-2
D gene: .

CDR3 DNA: TGTGCCAGCAGCTTAGAAAGGGGTTCCTCCGGGCAGTACTTC
CDR3 protein: CASSLERGSSGQYF
V gene: TRBV7-8
clone size: .
J gene: TRBJ2-7
D gene: .

CDR3 DNA: TGTGCCAGCGCGTATCAGGGGAACGACAATGAGCAGTTCTTC
CDR3 protein: CASAYQGNDNEQFF
V gene: TRBV18
clone size: few
J gene: TRBJ2-1
D gene: .

CDR3 DNA: TGTGCCACCAGCAGAGATCGGCAGGTACAGTACTTC
CDR3 protein: CATSRDRQVQYF
V gene: TRBV15
clone size: .
J gene: TRBJ2-7
D gene: .

CDR3 DNA: TGTGCCAGCAGTTACGGACTAGCGGGGGGTTCAACCCAGTACTTC
CDR3 protein: CASSYGLAGGSTQYF
V gene: TRBV6-5
clone size: .
J gene: TRBJ2-5
D gene: TRBD2

CDR3 DNA: TGCGCCAGCAGCTTGGGGGGCAGGGATCAGCCCCAGCATTTT
CDR3 protein: CASSLGGRDQPQHF
V gene: TRBV5-1
clone size: .
J gene: TRBJ1-5
D gene: .

CDR3 DNA: TGCGCCAGCAGCTTGGCAGGGGGCGCAAGGACAAACTACGAGCAGTACTTC
CDR3 protein: CASSLAGGARTNYEQYF
V gene: TRBV5-1
clone size: .
J gene: TRBJ2-7
D gene: TRBD1

CDR3 DNA: TGTGCCAGCAGCTTAGCCCCGGGTCTCCCACCTTCAAACTATGGCTACACCTTC
CDR3 protein: CASSLAPGLPPSNYGYTF
V gene: TRBV7-2
clone size: .
J gene: TRBJ1-2
D gene: .

CDR3 DNA: TGTGCCAGTAGTTTCGAAGCCCCGACAGGGACTTACTACAATGAGCAGTTCTTC
CDR3 protein: CASSFEAPTGTYYNEQFF
V gene: TRBV19
clone size: .
J gene: TRBJ2-1
D gene: .

CDR3 DNA: TGTGCCAGCAGCTTTAGGGGATCGGGCAATCAGCCCCAGCATTTT
CDR3 protein: CASSFRGSGNQPQHF
V gene: TRBV5-6
clone size: .
J gene: TRBJ1-5
D gene: .

CDR3 DNA: TGTGCCAGCAGCACCGGGACAGTTAATGAAAAACTGTTTTTT
CDR3 protein: CASSTGTVNEKLFF
V gene: TRBV28
clone size: .
J gene: TRBJ1-4
D gene: TRBD1

CDR3 DNA: TGTGCCAGCAGCGGGGGTTACGAGCAGTACTTC
CDR3 protein: CASSGGYEQYF
V gene: TRBV6-5
clone size: .
J gene: TRBJ2-7
D gene: .

CDR3 DNA: TGTGCCACCAGACAGGAGCTTAATTCACCCCTCCACTTT
CDR3 protein: CATRQELNSPLHF
V gene: TRBV2
clone size: .
J gene: TRBJ1-6
D gene: .

CDR3 DNA: TGTGCCAGCACTTCACTAGCGGGAGTTCCCCACGAGCAGTACTTC
CDR3 protein: CASTSLAGVPHEQYF
V gene: TRBV6-5
clone size: .
J gene: TRBJ2-7
D gene: TRBD2

CDR3 DNA: TGTGCCAGCAGTGAACAGCGGGAGGCGTCCTACAATGAGCAGTTCTTC
CDR3 protein: CASSEQREASYNEQFF
V gene: TRBV6-1
clone size: .
J gene: TRBJ2-1
D gene: TRBD2

CDR3 DNA: TGTGCCAGCACGAGGACCGGGTCAGGGGAGCAGTACTTC
CDR3 protein: CASTRTGSGEQYF
V gene: TRBV7-2
clone size: .
J gene: TRBJ2-7
D gene: .

CDR3 DNA: TGTGCCAGCAGCTCTTCGACAGGCTCCTACAATGAGCAGTTCTTC
CDR3 protein: CASSSSTGSYNEQFF
V gene: TRBV9
clone size: .
J gene: TRBJ2-1
D gene: .

CDR3 DNA: TGTGCCAGCAGTTTTGGGACAGGGACCGGGGCCAACGTCCTGACTTTC
CDR3 protein: CASSFGTGTGANVLTF
V gene: TRBV27
clone size: .
J gene: TRBJ2-6
D gene: TRBD1

CDR3 DNA: TGTGCCAGTACCAAGGGGGTGAGCTCGGGCACAGATACGCAGTATTTT
CDR3 protein: CASTKGVSSGTDTQYF
V gene: TRBV19
clone size: .
J gene: TRBJ2-3
D gene: .

CDR3 DNA: TGTGCCAGCAGCTCCAGCGACTGGCCCAGCCCTCAACAGCAGTACTTC
CDR3 protein: CASSSSDWPSPQQQYF
V gene: TRBV13
clone size: .
J gene: TRBJ2-7
D gene: .

CDR3 DNA: TGTGCCAGCAGGGGCGGGGGACTCCCTGGGGCCAACGTCCTGACTTTC
CDR3 protein: CASRGGGLPGANVLTF
V gene: TRBV28
clone size: .
J gene: TRBJ2-6
D gene: TRBD2

CDR3 DNA: TGTGCCAGCAGCGTAACAGGGGGCGAAAAACTGTTTTTT
CDR3 protein: CASSVTGGEKLFF
V gene: TRBV11-2
clone size: .
J gene: TRBJ1-4
D gene: TRBD1

CDR3 DNA: TGTGCCAGCAGTCAAACTTCGACTAGCGGGAGTACTGAGCAGTTCTTC
CDR3 protein: CASSQTSTSGSTEQFF
V gene: TRBV7-8
clone size: .
J gene: TRBJ2-1
D gene: TRBD2

CDR3 DNA: TGTGCCAGCTCATCGACAGGGATTAGATTCTCAGCTGGGGCCAACGTCCTGACTTTC
CDR3 protein: CASSSTGIRFSAGANVLTF
V gene: TRBV18
clone size: .
J gene: TRBJ2-6
D gene: TRBD1

CDR3 DNA: TGTGCCAGCAGCCCAGGGACTCTAGCCTACGAGCAGTACTTC
CDR3 protein: CASSPGTLAYEQYF
V gene: TRBV7-2
clone size: .
J gene: TRBJ2-7
D gene: .

CDR3 DNA: TGTGCCAGCAGCTTAGTCCCGGGGGATGAGCAGTTCTTC
CDR3 protein: CASSLVPGDEQFF
V gene: TRBV7-9
clone size: .
J gene: TRBJ2-1
D gene: .

CDR3 DNA: TGTGCCAGCAGCTTGCCCCGGGACAGGGGGGGGGAAAAACTGTTTTTT
CDR3 protein: CASSLPRDRGGEKLFF
V gene: TRBV5-4
clone size: .
J gene: TRBJ1-4
D gene: TRBD1

CDR3 DNA: TGTGCCAGCACCAGGGGTACAGATACGCAGTATTTT
CDR3 protein: CASTRGTDTQYF
V gene: TRBV28
clone size: .
J gene: TRBJ2-3
D gene: .

CDR3 DNA: TGTGCCAGCAGCAGCCGCCGAGGGGGGGCGAACACCGGGGAGCTGTTTTTT
CDR3 protein: CASSSRRGGANTGELFF
V gene: TRBV7-9
clone size: few
J gene: TRBJ2-2
D gene: .

CDR3 DNA: TGTGCCAGCAGCCATACCCTGATTAGAGGCGAAGCTTTCTTT
CDR3 protein: CASSHTLIRGEAFF
V gene: TRBV11-1
clone size: .
J gene: TRBJ1-1
D gene: .

CDR3 DNA: TGTGCCAGCTCACTATATCCCCCGACAGGGGGGGGAGAGACCCAGTACTTC
CDR3 protein: CASSLYPPTGGGETQYF
V gene: TRBV18
clone size: .
J gene: TRBJ2-5
D gene: TRBD1

CDR3 DNA: TGTGCCAGCAGCTCTTACGTGGCTAACTATGGTTACACCTTC
CDR3 protein: CASSSYVANYGYTF
V gene: TRBV7-9
clone size: .
J gene: TRBJ1-2
D gene: .

CDR3 DNA: TGTGCCAGTAGGGACAGGACAAACAATGAGCAGTTCTTC
CDR3 protein: CASRDRTNNEQFF
V gene: TRBV19
clone size: .
J gene: TRBJ2-1
D gene: TRBD1

CDR3 DNA: TGCGCCAGCCAGAAGGGGGCAGGAGGAAACACTGAAGCTTTCTTT
CDR3 protein: CASQKGAGGNTEAFF
V gene: TRBV4-3
clone size: .
J gene: TRBJ1-1
D gene: TRBD1

CDR3 DNA: TGTGCCAGCTCACCAAGTCAGCGGTTCGGGGGAGAGACCCAGTACTTC
CDR3 protein: CASSPSQRFGGETQYF
V gene: TRBV18
clone size: .
J gene: TRBJ2-5
D gene: .

CDR3 DNA: TGTGCCAGCAGCTTAAACACCTACAATGAGCAGTTCTTC
CDR3 protein: CASSLNTYNEQFF
V gene: TRBV7-3
clone size: .
J gene: TRBJ2-1
D gene: .

CDR3 DNA: TGCGCCAGCAGCTCCCGGACTAGCGGGTTCTCCTACGAGCAGTACTTC
CDR3 protein: CASSSRTSGFSYEQYF
V gene: TRBV5-1
clone size: .
J gene: TRBJ2-7
D gene: TRBD2

CDR3 DNA: TGTGCCAGCAGCGTGCAGGGGGCATCGGGTGAAAAACTGTTTTTT
CDR3 protein: CASSVQGASGEKLFF
V gene: TRBV5-4
clone size: .
J gene: TRBJ1-4
D gene: TRBD1

CDR3 DNA: TGTGCCAGCAGGAAGAGCGGCATGAACAATGAGCAGTTCTTC
CDR3 protein: CASRKSGMNNEQFF
V gene: TRBV6-4
clone size: .
J gene: TRBJ2-1
D gene: .

CDR3 DNA: TGTGCCAGTAGTATATCTCGCCGACAGGGGGCATACACTGAAGCTTTCTTT
CDR3 protein: CASSISRRQGAYTEAFF
V gene: TRBV19
clone size: .
J gene: TRBJ1-1
D gene: TRBD1

CDR3 DNA: TGTGCCAGCAGTTACTCAAGAAAGAGGAGCTACGAGCAGTACTTC
CDR3 protein: CASSYSRKRSYEQYF
V gene: TRBV6-5
clone size: .
J gene: TRBJ2-7
D gene: .

CDR3 DNA: TGTGCCAGCAGTCCACCTAGGACAGGGGAAGGACAGCCCCAGCATTTT
CDR3 protein: CASSPPRTGEGQPQHF
V gene: TRBV28
clone size: few
J gene: TRBJ1-5
D gene: TRBD1

CDR3 DNA: TGTGCCAGCAGCTTGGGTCCCCCGTACGAGCAGTACTTC
CDR3 protein: CASSLGPPYEQYF
V gene: TRBV5-6
clone size: .
J gene: TRBJ2-7
D gene: .

CDR3 DNA: TGCGCCAGCAGCTTAAACCAGGCCATCAATGAGCAGTTCTTC
CDR3 protein: CASSLNQAINEQFF
V gene: TRBV5-1
clone size: .
J gene: TRBJ2-1
D gene: .

CDR3 DNA: TGTGCCAGTAGGCAGACAGGGAAGAGCAATCAGCCCCAGCATTTT
CDR3 protein: CASRQTGKSNQPQHF
V gene: TRBV19
clone size: .
J gene: TRBJ1-5
D gene: TRBD1

CDR3 DNA: TGTGCCAGCAGACCTAGCGGGAGTGAGACCCAGTACTTC
CDR3 protein: CASRPSGSETQYF
V gene: TRBV6-5
clone size: .
J gene: TRBJ2-5
D gene: TRBD2

CDR3 DNA: TGCGCCAGCAGCCCTAGCGGGGATCTAGAGACCCAGTACTTC
CDR3 protein: CASSPSGDLETQYF
V gene: TRBV5-1
clone size: once
J gene: TRBJ2-5
D gene: TRBD2

CDR3 DNA: TGCAGTGCTAGGAGGAGAAATGAGCAGTTCTTC
CDR3 protein: CSARRRNEQFF
V gene: TRBV20-1
clone size: .
J gene: TRBJ2-1
D gene: .